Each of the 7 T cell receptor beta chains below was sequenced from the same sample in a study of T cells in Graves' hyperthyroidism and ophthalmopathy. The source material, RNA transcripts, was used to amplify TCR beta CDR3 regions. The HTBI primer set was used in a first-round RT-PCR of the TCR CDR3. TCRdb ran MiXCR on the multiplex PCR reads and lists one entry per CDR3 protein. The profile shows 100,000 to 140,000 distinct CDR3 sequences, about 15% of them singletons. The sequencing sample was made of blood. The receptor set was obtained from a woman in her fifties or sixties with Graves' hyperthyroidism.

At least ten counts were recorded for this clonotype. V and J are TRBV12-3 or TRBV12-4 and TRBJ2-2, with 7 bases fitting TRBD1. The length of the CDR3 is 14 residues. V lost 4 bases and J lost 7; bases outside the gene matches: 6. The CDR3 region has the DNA TGTGCCAGCAGTTCTAAGGGGGCTGTCGGGGAGCTGTTTTTT. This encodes CASSSKGAVGELFF.

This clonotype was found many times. This CDR3 reads CASSLGPDNTGELFF. The CDR3 nucleotides are TGTGCCAGCAGCTTAGGACCCGATAACACCGGGGAGCTGTTTTTT. The chain combines TRBV11-2 with TRBJ2-2; D unclear. CDR3 length: 15 amino acids. Trimming took off 1 base at V and 2 bases at J, with 8 bases between the two ends. Looked up from germline, CDR1 is SGHAT and CDR2 is FQNNGV.

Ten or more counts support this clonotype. The CDR3 nucleotides read TGTGCCAGCAGTGGTGGTTATGCAACTAATGAAAAACTGTTTTTT. Its translation is CASSGGYATNEKLFF. The chain combines TRBV6-1 with TRBJ1-4; D call uncertain. Germline CDR1 MNHNS, CDR2 SASEGT. This CDR3 spans 15 amino acids. With 4 bases removed from V and 0 bases from J, the gap between germline ends came to 9 bases.

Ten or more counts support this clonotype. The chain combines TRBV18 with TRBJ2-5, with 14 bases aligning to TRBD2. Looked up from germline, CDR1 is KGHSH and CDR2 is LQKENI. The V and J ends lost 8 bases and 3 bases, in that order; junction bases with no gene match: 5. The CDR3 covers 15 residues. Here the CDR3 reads CASSPGLAGEETQYF. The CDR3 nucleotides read TGTGCCAGCAGTCCGGGACTAGCGGGAGAAGAGACCCAGTACTTC.

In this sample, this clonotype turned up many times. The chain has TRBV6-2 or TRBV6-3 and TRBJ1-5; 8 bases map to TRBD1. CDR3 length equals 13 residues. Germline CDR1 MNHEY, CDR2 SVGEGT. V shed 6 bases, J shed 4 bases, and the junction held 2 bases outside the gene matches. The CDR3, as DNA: TGTGCCAGCAGACGGGACAGGAATCAGCCCCAGCATTTT. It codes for CASRRDRNQPQHF.

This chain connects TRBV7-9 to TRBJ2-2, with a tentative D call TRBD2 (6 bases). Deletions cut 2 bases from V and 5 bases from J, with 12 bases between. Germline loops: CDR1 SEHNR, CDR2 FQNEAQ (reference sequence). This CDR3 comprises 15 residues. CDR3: CASSLTSPRTGELFF. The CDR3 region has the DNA TGTGCCAGCAGCTTAACTAGCCCTAGGACCGGGGAGCTGTTTTTT.

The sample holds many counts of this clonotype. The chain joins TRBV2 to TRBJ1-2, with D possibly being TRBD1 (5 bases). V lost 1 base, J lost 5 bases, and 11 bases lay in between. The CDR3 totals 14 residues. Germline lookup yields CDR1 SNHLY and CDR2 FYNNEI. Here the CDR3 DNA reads TGTGCCAGCAGTGAAGACAGACGGGGGTATGGCTACACCTTC. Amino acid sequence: CASSEDRRGYGYTF.